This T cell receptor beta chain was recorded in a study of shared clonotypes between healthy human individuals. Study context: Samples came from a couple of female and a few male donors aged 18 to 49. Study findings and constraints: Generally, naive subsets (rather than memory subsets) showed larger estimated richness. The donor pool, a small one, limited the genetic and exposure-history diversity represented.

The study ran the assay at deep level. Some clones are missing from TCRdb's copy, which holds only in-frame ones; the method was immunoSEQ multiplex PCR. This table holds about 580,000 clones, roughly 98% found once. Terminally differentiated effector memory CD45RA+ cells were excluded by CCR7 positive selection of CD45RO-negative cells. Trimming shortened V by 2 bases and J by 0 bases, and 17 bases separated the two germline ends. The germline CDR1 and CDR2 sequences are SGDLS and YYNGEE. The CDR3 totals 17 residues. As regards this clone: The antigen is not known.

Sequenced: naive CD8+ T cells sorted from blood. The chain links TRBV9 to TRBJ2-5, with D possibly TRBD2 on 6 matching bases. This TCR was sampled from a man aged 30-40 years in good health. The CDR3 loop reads CASSVNPGGQNQETQYF. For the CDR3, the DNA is TGTGCCAGCAGCGTCAACCCCGGAGGGCAGAACCAAGAGACCCAGTACTTC.